These T cell receptor beta chains were read from a single sample in a study of memory CD4+ T cells and cytomegalovirus serostatus. Method: immunoSEQ multiplex PCR; TCRdb's copy keeps in-frame clones and lacks some. Altogether around 54,000 clones are present, about 68% being singletons, with the ten largest covering over 2%. Sequences were obtained from memory CD4+ T cells from blood. The receptors here all came from an adult in good health and CMV-seropositive. CDR3s include the opening cysteine and the closing phenylalanine or tryptophan. A D gene is named only where the DNA matches it firmly. Only some rows state a clone size, as once, few, many or a class for expanded clones.

v_call	j_call	d_call	clone_size	cdr3_aa	cdr3_nt
TRBV7-8	TRBJ2-2	TRBD1	NA	CASSEGTGRNTGELFF	TGTGCCAGCAGCGAAGGGACAGGGCGAAACACCGGGGAGCTGTTTTTT
TRBV5-1	TRBJ2-2	NA	NA	CASSRGTLEELFF	TGCGCCAGCAGCCGTGGGACTCTCGAGGAGCTGTTTTTT
TRBV25-1	TRBJ2-1	NA	NA	CASRDGQYNEQFF	TGTGCCTCCCGGGACGGGCAATACAATGAGCAGTTCTTC
TRBV11-3	TRBJ1-1	NA	NA	CASSLGLIRVGTEAFF	TGTGCCAGCAGCTTGGGTTTAATCAGGGTTGGCACTGAAGCTTTCTTT
TRBV5-1	TRBJ2-1	TRBD1	NA	CASGTGRNEQFF	TGCGCCAGCGGGACAGGGCGGAATGAGCAGTTCTTC
TRBV13	TRBJ2-3	TRBD2	once	CASSLREGLSDTQYF	TGTGCCAGCAGCTTACGGGAGGGCCTTTCAGATACGCAGTATTTT
TRBV7-9	TRBJ2-3	TRBD1	NA	CASSLGQGYRDTQYF	TGTGCCAGCAGCTTGGGACAGGGGTATAGAGATACGCAGTATTTT
TRBV7-6	TRBJ2-3	NA	NA	CASSFGQRSDTQYF	TGTGCCAGCAGCTTCGGACAGAGATCAGATACGCAGTATTTT
TRBV29-1	TRBJ2-7	NA	NA	CSVEENYEQYF	TGCAGCGTTGAAGAAAACTACGAGCAGTACTTC
TRBV7-7	TRBJ2-3	NA	NA	CASSLGVTDTQYF	TGTGCCAGCAGCTTAGGGGTCACAGATACGCAGTATTTT
TRBV7-2	TRBJ2-2	TRBD1	NA	CASSVLQGTTGELFF	TGTGCCAGCAGCGTCCTACAGGGGACCACCGGGGAGCTGTTTTTT
TRBV11-3	TRBJ1-2	NA	NA	CASSSGREGYTF	TGTGCCAGCAGCTCCGGGCGGGAAGGCTACACCTTC
TRBV14	TRBJ2-3	TRBD1	NA	CASRRTGETDTQYF	TGTGCCAGCAGGCGGACAGGGGAGACAGATACGCAGTATTTT
TRBV7-2	TRBJ1-4	NA	NA	CASSPQRTQNEKLFF	TGTGCCAGCAGCCCCCAGCGGACTCAAAATGAAAAACTGTTTTTT